The 27 T cell receptor beta chains listed next were all sequenced from one sample in a study of cytomegalovirus exposure and HLA in healthy donors. PCR employed 60 Vbeta and 13 Jbeta primers. The data were produced by immunoSEQ multiplex PCR, yet TCRdb's version contains in-frame clones alone and is incomplete. The sample includes over 150,000 clones, more than 60% of them seen just once. Sequenced input: PBMCs. The receptors shown here come from a male donor in good health and CMV-seronegative.

The rearrangement joins TRBV14 to TRBJ1-2, with D uncertain. The CDR3 covers 14 residues. V lost 0 bases to trimming and J lost 2 bases, with 7 bases between them. Germline lookup yields CDR1 SGHDN and CDR2 FVKESK. CDR3 sequence: CASSQDLVNYGYTF. CDR3 coding DNA: TGTGCCAGCAGCCAAGATCTAGTGAACTATGGCTACACCTTC.

The J gene is TRBJ2-2, the V gene TRBV7-2; D is uncertain. Germline V gives CDR1 SGHTA, CDR2 FQGNSA. V was cut by 5 bases and J by 7 bases, with 2 bases left in between. This CDR3 contains 10 residues. The CDR3 bases are TGTGCCAGCAGCCTCGGGGAGCTGTTTTTT. Protein: CASSLGELFF.

This clone showed up just a few times. This chain links TRBV25-1 with TRBJ2-6, with 7 positions matching TRBD1. Germline V gives CDR1 MGHDK, CDR2 SYGVNS. Germline trimming cut 2 bases from V and 1 base from J; bases unmatched to any gene: 2. The CDR3 length is 16 residues. DNA of the CDR3: TGTGCCAGCAGTGAAGACAGGGCATCTGGGGCCAACGTCCTGACTTTC. It specifies CASSEDRASGANVLTF. Based on the CDR3 plus reference TRBV25-1 and TRBJ2-6, the full variable domain is EADIYQTPRYLVIGTGKKITLECSQTMGHDKMYWYQQDPGMELHLIHYSYGVNSTEKGDLSSESTVSRIRTEHFPLTLESARPSHTSQYLCASSEDRASGANVLTFGAGSRLTVL.

The chain is built from TRBV7-2 and TRBJ2-7, with a tentative D call TRBD1 (6 bases). Trimming stripped 3 bases from V and 5 bases from J, with 11 bases between. From germline, CDR1 is SGHTA and CDR2 FQGNSA. This CDR3 is 13 amino acids long. Here the CDR3 DNA reads TGTGCCAGCAGCTTGACAGGTATCAACGAGCAGTACTTC. Its translation is CASSLTGINEQYF.

The V and J genes are TRBV27 and TRBJ2-7, with 8 positions matching TRBD2. CDR1 and CDR2 from the germline V gene are MNHEY and SMNVEV (reference sequence). This CDR3 region has 16 residues. The junction had 16 bases not matched to a gene; V was cut back by 7 bases and J by 5 bases. In DNA, the CDR3 is TGTGCCAGCAAGTTTTTTCCGGGGGGGGGCCAGAACGAGCAGTACTTC. Its translation: CASKFFPGGGQNEQYF.

The chain couples TRBV4-1 to TRBJ2-7, with 9 bases that match TRBD1. The V and J ends lost 4 bases and 7 bases, in that order; junction bases with no gene match: 14. The CDR3 spans 16 residues. Germline CDR1 is MGHRA and CDR2 is YSYEKL. DNA for the CDR3: TGCGCCAGCAGCCCCAAAAGGGGACAGGGACTGGAGGAGCAGTACTTC. As protein: CASSPKRGQGLEEQYF.

A few counts support this clone. CDR3 loop: CASSWKNRGPLRGADTQYF. CDR3 nucleotides: TGCGCCAGCAGCTGGAAAAACAGGGGGCCACTCCGGGGCGCAGATACGCAGTATTTT. The chain employs TRBV5-1 and TRBJ2-3; TRBD1 agrees at 9 bases. CDR1 is SGHRS, CDR2 YFSETQ, per germline. V was clipped by 3 bases and J by 4 bases; unmatched bases: 18. There are 19 residues in the CDR3.

There are many counts of this clone. The rearrangement joins TRBV4-2 to TRBJ1-4; unclear D gene. The V gene's germline CDR1 is LGHNA and CDR2 YNFKEQ. V was trimmed by 2 bases and J by 0 bases, leaving 4 bases between them. The CDR3 loop spans 14 amino acids. The CDR3 here is CASSQQATNEKLFF. The CDR3 nucleotides read TGTGCCAGCAGCCAACAGGCAACTAATGAAAAACTGTTTTTT.

The CDR3 bases are TGTGCCAGCAGGCCACCCGCTAGCGGGGCCTACAATGAGCAGTTCTTC. It translates to CASRPPASGAYNEQFF. The chain carries TRBV7-6 and TRBJ2-1; 9 nucleotides agree with TRBD2. This CDR3 has 16 residues. Germline lookup yields CDR1 SGHVS and CDR2 FNYEAQ. V was clipped by 6 bases and J by 2 bases; unmatched bases: 8.

Notes on this clone: Distinct nucleotide sequences in the sample also encode this CDR3. The chain recombines TRBV6-5 with TRBJ2-7; maybe TRBD1 (5 bases). The CDR3 sequence is 13 residues long. Germline V gene lookup returns CDR1 MNHEY and CDR2 SVGAGI. The germline V and J ends were trimmed by 0 bases and 4 bases, with 7 bases remaining between them. The CDR3 is CASSYSQGYEQYF. DNA for the CDR3: TGTGCCAGCAGTTACTCGCAGGGTTACGAGCAGTACTTC.

Only one count was recorded for this clone. The gene calls are TRBV18 and TRBJ2-5, with 9 nucleotides matching TRBD1. The CDR3 is made up of 16 amino acids. Germline V gene data show CDR1 as KGHSH and CDR2 as LQKENI. V shed 0 bases, J shed 2 bases, and the junction held 4 bases outside the gene matches. The DNA for the CDR3 is TGTGCCAGCTCACCACCGGGCGGGACAGGGCAAGAGACCCAGTACTTC. Translation gives CASSPPGGTGQETQYF. Supplemented by reference TRBV18 and TRBJ2-5, the full variable domain reads NAGVMQNPRHLVRRRGQEARLRCSPMKGHSHVYWYRQLPEEGLKFMVYLQKENIIDESGMPKERFSAEFPKEGPSILRIQQVVRGDSAAYFCASSPPGGTGQETQYFGPGTRLLVL.

V and J are TRBV7-9 and TRBJ1-5; D remains ambiguous. Germline V gene data show CDR1 as SEHNR and CDR2 as FQNEAQ (reference sequence). The V end was cut by 5 bases, the J end by 5 bases, with 10 bases between. The CDR3 runs to 13 residues. CDR3 amino acids: CASSVTTDQPQHF. In DNA form, the CDR3 reads TGTGCCAGCAGCGTTACAACCGATCAGCCCCAGCATTTT.

The genes are TRBV9 and TRBJ2-1, with 11 bases aligning to TRBD2. This CDR3 comprises 15 residues. In germline, CDR1 is SGDLS, CDR2 YYNGEE. J lost 7 bases, V lost 2 bases, and 5 bases had no gene match. The CDR3 reads CASSVLTSGSNEQFF. The CDR3 region has the DNA TGTGCCAGCAGCGTTTTAACTAGCGGGAGTAATGAGCAGTTCTTC.

The chain recombines TRBV19 with TRBJ1-2, with 10 bases matching TRBD1. The germline V gene has CDR1 LNHDA and CDR2 SQIVND (reference sequence). The CDR3 consists of 15 residues. V trimming: 5 bases; J trimming: 4 bases; junction bases outside the gene matches: 7. The CDR3 region is CASSLPGQGGYGYTF. The CDR3, as DNA: TGTGCCAGTAGTCTCCCCGGACAGGGGGGCTATGGCTACACCTTC.

The gene calls are TRBV4-3 and TRBJ1-5; D ambiguous. This CDR3 region has 13 residues. Deletions cut 1 base from V and 16 bases from J, with 17 bases between. Per the germline V gene, CDR1 is LGHNA and CDR2 is YSLEER. DNA for the CDR3: TGCGCCAGCAGCCAAGTCGAACGAACCGCACTCCATTTT. Its translation is CASSQVERTALHF.

The chain links TRBV2 to TRBJ1-2, with TRBD1 matching over 8 bases. J was trimmed by 5 bases and V by 6 bases; bases with no gene match: 8. The CDR3 is 14 amino acids. The germline gives CDR1 SNHLY, CDR2 FYNNEI. CDR3 residues: CASRNQGAGYGYTF. CDR3 nucleotides: TGTGCCAGCAGGAATCAGGGGGCAGGGTATGGCTACACCTTC.

CDR3 residues: CASRGATGSSYEQYF. CDR3 nucleotide sequence: TGTGCCAGCAGAGGGGCGACAGGGAGCTCCTACGAGCAGTACTTC. The genes are TRBV6-5 and TRBJ2-7; 7 bases fit TRBD1. This CDR3 region has 15 residues. J was trimmed by 0 bases and V by 6 bases; bases with no gene match: 8. Germline V gene sequence: CDR1 MNHEY, CDR2 SVGAGI.

The genes are TRBV4-1 and TRBJ2-3; 7 bases are a match to TRBD1. Germline V gives CDR1 MGHRA, CDR2 YSYEKL. The CDR3 totals 16 residues. The V gene end was trimmed by 6 bases and the J gene end by 0 bases; junction bases not matched to a gene: 9. The DNA for the CDR3 is TGCGCCAGCAGTCCAGGGGGTCGTGTTAGCACAGATACGCAGTATTTT. Translating gives CASSPGGRVSTDTQYF.

This chain uses TRBV19 with TRBJ2-7, with 8 bases aligning to TRBD2. J lost 0 bases, V lost 3 bases, and 7 bases had no gene match. The CDR3 runs to 16 residues. The germline CDR1 and CDR2 sequences are LNHDA and SQIVND (reference sequence). The CDR3 sequence: CASSMAGGLSSYEQYF. The CDR3 nucleotides read TGTGCCAGTAGTATGGCGGGAGGCCTAAGCTCCTACGAGCAGTACTTC.

V and J are TRBV4-2 and TRBJ1-1, with D unclear. The CDR3 spans 15 residues. The germline V and J ends were trimmed by 9 bases and 0 bases, with 17 bases remaining between them. Germline V CDR1 and CDR2: LGHNA, YNFKEQ. DNA of the CDR3: TGTGCCAGTAAGCTAATGGACTATGTGAACACTGAAGCTTTCTTT. This encodes CASKLMDYVNTEAFF.

The chain combines TRBV6-1 with TRBJ1-5; D may be TRBD1 (5 bases). V lost 8 bases and J 0 bases, leaving 14 bases between the germline ends. Germline CDR1 reads MNHNS; CDR2 reads SASEGT. The CDR3 has 15 residues. The CDR3 loop is CASGPGGHSNQPQHF. The CDR3 nucleotides read TGTGCCAGCGGTCCGGGGGGTCATAGCAATCAGCCCCAGCATTTT.

CDR3 DNA: TGTGCCAGCAGAATCAGGACAGGGGGCGGTGGCACTGAAGCTTTCTTT. The encoded protein is CASRIRTGGGGTEAFF. This chain links TRBV27 with TRBJ1-1, with 11 bases lining up with TRBD1. The V segment lost 6 bases and the J segment 4 bases; nucleotides outside the gene matches: 10. The CDR3 spans 16 residues. Per germline, CDR1 MNHEY and CDR2 SMNVEV (reference sequence).

The gene calls are TRBV9 and TRBJ2-1; no clear D gene. Germline CDR1 reads SGDLS; CDR2 reads YYNGEE. V was clipped by 2 bases and J by 7 bases, with 4 bases between them. This CDR3 region has 11 residues. Here the CDR3 reads CASSVANEQFF. The DNA for the CDR3 is TGTGCCAGCAGCGTGGCAAATGAGCAGTTCTTC.

This clone was counted a few times. CDR3 amino acids: CASSESYRGNSPLHF. As DNA, the CDR3 is TGTGCCAGCAGCGAGTCCTACAGGGGGAATTCACCCCTCCACTTT. V gene TRBV2 combines with J gene TRBJ1-6; 8 nucleotides align to TRBD1. The germline V gene encodes CDR1 SNHLY and CDR2 FYNNEI. Losses at the gene ends were 6 bases for V and 7 bases for J; bases not matched to a gene: 8. The CDR3 contains 15 residues.

The chain links TRBV6-5 to TRBJ2-5; TRBD2 matches at 12 bases. The CDR3 covers 15 residues. Trimming cost V 6 bases and J 3 bases; bases outside gene matches: 5. Germline CDR1 and CDR2: MNHEY and SVGAGI. The CDR3 loop is CASSLAGGREETQYF. The CDR3 DNA sequence: TGTGCCAGCAGCCTAGCGGGGGGGCGCGAAGAGACCCAGTACTTC.

J is TRBJ2-7 and V is TRBV30; D gene uncertain. This CDR3 spans 13 amino acids. Germline CDR1 and CDR2: GTSNPN and SVGIG (reference sequence). Trimming stripped 1 base from V and 3 bases from J, with 10 bases between. CDR3 DNA sequence: TGTGCCTGGAGTGCAACTCGCAACTACGAGCAGTACTTC. It encodes CAWSATRNYEQYF.

In DNA, the CDR3 is TGTGCCAGCAGCCAAGAGTCAGCCGGGGAGCTGTTTTTT. This translates into CASSQESAGELFF. The V and J genes are TRBV4-2 and TRBJ2-2; D not certain. This CDR3 is built from 13 residues. V was shortened by 0 bases and J by 6 bases, with 5 bases between the two germline ends. Germline values: CDR1 LGHNA, CDR2 YNFKEQ.